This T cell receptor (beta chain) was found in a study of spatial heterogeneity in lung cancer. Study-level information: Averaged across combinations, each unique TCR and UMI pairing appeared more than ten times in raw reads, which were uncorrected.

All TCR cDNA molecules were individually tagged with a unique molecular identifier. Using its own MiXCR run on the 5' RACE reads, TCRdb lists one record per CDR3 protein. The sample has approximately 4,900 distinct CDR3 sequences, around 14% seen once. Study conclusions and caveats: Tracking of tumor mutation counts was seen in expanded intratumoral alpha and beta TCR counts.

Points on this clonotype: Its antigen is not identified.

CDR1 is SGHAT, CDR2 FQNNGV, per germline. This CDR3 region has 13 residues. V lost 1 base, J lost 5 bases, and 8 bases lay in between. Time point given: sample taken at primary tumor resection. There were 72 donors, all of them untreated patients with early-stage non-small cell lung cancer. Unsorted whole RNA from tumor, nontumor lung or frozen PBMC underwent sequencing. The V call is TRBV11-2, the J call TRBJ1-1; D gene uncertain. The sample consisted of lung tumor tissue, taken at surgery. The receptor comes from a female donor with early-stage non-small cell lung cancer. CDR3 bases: TGTGCCAGCAGCTTAGGTGTCGGGACTGAAGCTTTCTTT. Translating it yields CASSLGVGTEAFF.